This TCR beta chain derives from a study of blood T cells in healthy people across ages (dated by TCRdb to 2015 to 2017). Regarding the study in general: In model experiments, template switching captured about one uniquely barcoded TCR beta cDNA molecule for every two T cells. To track age-related changes in TCR beta repertoire diversity, the study relied on deep sequencing normalized with unique cDNA molecular identifiers. Donors were grouped into four age groups: young (average 16 years), middle-aged (39), aged (around 66) and long-lived (less than 85). To avoid experimental bias, donors of different ages were randomly spread across the sequencing lanes. Two additional independent replicas of 1 million unique cDNA reads from the same blood draw were analyzed for two donors (one aged 18 to 30 and one aged 80 or older). Study-wide findings and limitations: There was a strong correlation between observed TCR beta diversity and the percentage of naive T cells measured by flow cytometry. Estimates of total diversity based on one million sequenced T cells were regarded as lower bounds and as underestimates. Bulk unsorted PBMC profiling prevented conclusive comparison of naive and antigen-experienced compartments. Because the CMV infection status of the donors was unknown, age-related changes in expanded clonotypes may potentially have been confounded. Compared with the aged group, the long-lived group had more naive CD4+ T cells, fewer expanded clones and increased TCR diversity, suggesting age selection. As age increased, observed TCR beta diversity per million T cells dropped in a roughly linear way, and a significant reduction was already evident by age approximately 40.

Library construction relied on 5' RACE. The instrument given in TCRdb is Illumina HiSeq 2500. A second PCR of about 6 to 11 cycles was performed with a sample-barcoded 5' primer and a J-beta primer mix. Each TCR beta cDNA molecule received a unique molecular identifier from a template-switch 5' adaptor carrying 12 random nucleotides. Each sample yielded at least 2.5 million CDR3-containing paired-end reads. All of the RNA was converted into first-strand cDNA using the Mint cDNA synthesis kit, with a TRBC-specific oligonucleotide serving as the primer. Following uracil-DNA glycosylase treatment, all cDNA underwent a first 18-cycle PCR with the universal primers M1SS and BC2_uni_R. The source study handled its data this way. Each sample was normalized by randomly selecting 1 million high-quality reads, each carrying a distinct molecular identifier. Reads with shared molecular identifiers were discarded instead of being binned into consensus sequences. MiTCR, run with a Q25 quality threshold and the strictest error-elimination algorithm, handled CDR3 identification, clonotype clustering and error correction. A nonparametric unseen species model with Euler transformation was used to estimate a lower bound on total TCR beta diversity. Using fastp trimming at Q25 and MiXCR clonotype assembly, TCRdb reanalyzed the public sequencing data and kept in-frame beta chains. A single entry per CDR3 protein holds the most common genes and DNA from its merged rows. The V and J calls come from TCRdb's annotation, not from the publication. The sample table holds roughly 800,000 distinct CDR3 sequences, of which about 34% were seen once. In total, the top ten clones hold under 15% of the sample.

Note on this clonotype: Its binding antigen is unknown. At one end the junction does not follow the germline gene, possibly because of a read error.

Spanning cysteine to phenylalanine, the CDR3 consists of 15 amino acids. Only the CDR3 DNA stays, 45 bases, in frame from base 1. CDR1 SGHKS and CDR2 YYEKEE were looked up in the germline V gene (reference sequence). The 39 donors, aged about 6 to 95 years, were systemically healthy Caucasian individuals from Russia. Around 10 milliliters of peripheral blood were collected from each donor into EDTA-treated Vacutainer tubes. PBMCs were isolated by Ficoll-Paque density-gradient centrifugation, with at least 7 million obtained per sample. Total RNA, at least 5.5 micrograms per sample, was extracted from PBMCs with Trizol reagent. For every donor, flow cytometry on a PBMC aliquot measured the percentage of naive CD45RAhigh/CD27high T cells.

The sequence links TRBV5-5 to TRBJ1-2, and 8 junction bases match TRBD1. The source material was blood. This clonotype originated in a man between 18 and 29 years old in good health. The sequenced DNA: TGTGCCAGCAGCCTAAAGGACAGGGCTGGATATGGCCACACCTTC. It is translated as CASSLKDRAGYGHTF.